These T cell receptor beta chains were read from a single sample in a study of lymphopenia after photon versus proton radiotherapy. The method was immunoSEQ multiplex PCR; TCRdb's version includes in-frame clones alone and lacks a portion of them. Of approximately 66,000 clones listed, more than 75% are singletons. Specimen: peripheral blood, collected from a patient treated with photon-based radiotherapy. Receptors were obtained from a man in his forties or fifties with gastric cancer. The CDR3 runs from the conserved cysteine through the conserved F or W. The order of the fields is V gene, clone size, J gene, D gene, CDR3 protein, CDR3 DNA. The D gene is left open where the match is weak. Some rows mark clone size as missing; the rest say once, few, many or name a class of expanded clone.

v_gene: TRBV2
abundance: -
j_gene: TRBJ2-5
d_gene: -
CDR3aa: CASSEIGQETQYF
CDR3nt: TGTGCCAGCAGTGAAATTGGCCAAGAGACCCAGTACTTC

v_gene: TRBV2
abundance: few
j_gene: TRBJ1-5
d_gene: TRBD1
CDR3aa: CASSQGQGGQPQHF
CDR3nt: TGTGCCAGCAGCCAAGGACAGGGAGGTCAGCCCCAGCATTTT

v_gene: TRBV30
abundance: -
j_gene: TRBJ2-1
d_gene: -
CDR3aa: CAWAQGRGPYNEQFF
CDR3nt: TGTGCCTGGGCCCAGGGCAGGGGCCCCTACAATGAGCAGTTCTTC

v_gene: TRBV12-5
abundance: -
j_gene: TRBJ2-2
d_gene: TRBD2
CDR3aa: CASGGLAGTNTGELFF
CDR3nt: TGTGCTAGTGGGGGACTAGCGGGGACGAACACCGGGGAGCTGTTTTTT

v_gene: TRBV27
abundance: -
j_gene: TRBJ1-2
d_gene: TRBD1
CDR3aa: CASSLGSYGQGAGNYGYTF
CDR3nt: TGTGCCAGCAGTTTGGGGTCTTACGGACAGGGGGCTGGTAACTATGGCTACACCTTC

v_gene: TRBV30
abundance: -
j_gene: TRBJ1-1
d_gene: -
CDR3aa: CAWSVRSTEAFF
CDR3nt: TGTGCCTGGAGTGTACGCAGCACTGAAGCTTTCTTT

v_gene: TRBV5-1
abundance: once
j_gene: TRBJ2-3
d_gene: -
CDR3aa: CASSEGGSAFTDTQYF
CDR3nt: TGCGCCAGCAGCGAGGGGGGCAGTGCGTTCACAGATACGCAGTATTTT

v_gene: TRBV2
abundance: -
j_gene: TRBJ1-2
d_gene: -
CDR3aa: CASSPEHPYGYTF
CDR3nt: TGTGCCAGCAGCCCCGAACATCCCTATGGCTACACCTTC

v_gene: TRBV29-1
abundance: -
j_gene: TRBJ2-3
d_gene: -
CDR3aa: CSARSPLQYF
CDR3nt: TGCAGTGCTAGGAGCCCTCTGCAGTATTTT

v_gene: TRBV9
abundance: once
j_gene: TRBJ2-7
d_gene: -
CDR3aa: CASSVGGEGYEQYF
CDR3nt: TGTGCCAGCAGCGTCGGGGGTGAGGGCTACGAGCAGTACTTC

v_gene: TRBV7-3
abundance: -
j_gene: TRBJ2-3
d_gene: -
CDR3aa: CASSQDTSTDTQYF
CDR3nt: TGTGCCAGCAGCCAGGACACTAGCACAGATACGCAGTATTTT

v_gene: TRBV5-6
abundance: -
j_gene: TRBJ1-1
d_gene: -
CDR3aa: CASSFGFEDTEAFF
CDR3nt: TGTGCCAGCAGCTTTGGGTTTGAGGACACTGAAGCTTTCTTT

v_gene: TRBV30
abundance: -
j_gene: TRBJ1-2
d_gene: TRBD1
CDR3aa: CAWSYGTGSFNGYTF
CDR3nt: TGTGCCTGGAGTTACGGGACAGGAAGTTTTAATGGCTACACCTTC

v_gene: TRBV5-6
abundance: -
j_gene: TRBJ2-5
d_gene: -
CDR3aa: CASSFWQGGETQYF
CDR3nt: TGTGCCAGCAGCTTTTGGCAGGGTGGGGAGACCCAGTACTTC

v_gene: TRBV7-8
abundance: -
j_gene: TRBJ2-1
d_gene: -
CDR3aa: CASSLVGLSNEQFF
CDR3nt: TGTGCCAGCAGCTTAGTCGGGCTCAGCAATGAGCAGTTCTTC

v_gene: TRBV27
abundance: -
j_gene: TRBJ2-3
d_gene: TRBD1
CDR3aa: CASSPRTGRTDTQYF
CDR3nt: TGTGCCAGCAGTCCGAGGACAGGGCGCACAGATACGCAGTATTTT

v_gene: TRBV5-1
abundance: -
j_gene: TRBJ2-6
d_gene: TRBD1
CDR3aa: CASSTDRGGGSGANVLTF
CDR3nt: TGCGCCAGCAGCACGGACAGGGGTGGAGGATCAGGGGCCAACGTCCTGACTTTC

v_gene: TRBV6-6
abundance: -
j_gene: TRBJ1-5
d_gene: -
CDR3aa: CASSPLVNQPQHF
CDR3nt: TGTGCCAGCAGCCCCCTGGTCAATCAGCCCCAGCATTTT

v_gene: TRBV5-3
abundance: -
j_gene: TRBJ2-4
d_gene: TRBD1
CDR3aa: CARSCRTGCHF
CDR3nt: TGTGCCAGAAGTTGCAGGACAGGGTGCCACTTC

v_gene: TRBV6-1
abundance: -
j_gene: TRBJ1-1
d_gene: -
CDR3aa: CAIWGPVNTEAFF
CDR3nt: TGTGCCATCTGGGGACCGGTAAACACTGAAGCTTTCTTT

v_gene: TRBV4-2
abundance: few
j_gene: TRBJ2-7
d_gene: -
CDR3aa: CASSQEGEGSYEQYF
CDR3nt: TGTGCCAGCAGCCAAGAGGGTGAGGGCTCCTACGAGCAGTACTTC

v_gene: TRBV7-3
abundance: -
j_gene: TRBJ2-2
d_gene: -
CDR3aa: CASSLGTTGAGELFF
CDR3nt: TGTGCCAGCAGCTTAGGGACTACAGGGGCCGGGGAGCTGTTTTTT

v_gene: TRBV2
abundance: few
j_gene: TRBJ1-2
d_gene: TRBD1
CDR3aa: CASSEGQGIGGYTF
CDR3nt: TGTGCCAGCAGTGAGGGACAGGGGATCGGCGGCTACACCTTC

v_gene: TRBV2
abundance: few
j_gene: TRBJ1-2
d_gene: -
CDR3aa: CASSGLQGLDGYTF
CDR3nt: TGTGCCAGCAGTGGGCTACAAGGCTTGGATGGCTACACCTTC

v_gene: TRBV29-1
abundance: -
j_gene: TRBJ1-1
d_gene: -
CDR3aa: CSVDPQGWGTEAFF
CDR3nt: TGCAGCGTTGACCCACAGGGTTGGGGCACTGAAGCTTTCTTT

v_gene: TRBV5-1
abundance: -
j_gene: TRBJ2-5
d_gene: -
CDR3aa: CASSTTPRETQYF
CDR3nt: TGCGCCAGCAGCACCACGCCGAGGGAGACCCAGTACTTC

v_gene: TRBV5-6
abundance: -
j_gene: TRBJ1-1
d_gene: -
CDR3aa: CASSTDTEAFF
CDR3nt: TGTGCCAGCAGCACCGACACTGAAGCTTTCTTT

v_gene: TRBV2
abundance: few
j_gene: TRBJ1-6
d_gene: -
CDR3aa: CASSVENSPLHF
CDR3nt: TGTGCCAGCAGTGTGGAAAATTCACCCCTCCACTTT

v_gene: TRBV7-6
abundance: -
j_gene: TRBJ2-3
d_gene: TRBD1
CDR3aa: CASSLAVRSGGADTQYF
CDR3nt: TGTGCCAGCAGCTTAGCGGTCCGGTCAGGGGGCGCAGATACGCAGTATTTT

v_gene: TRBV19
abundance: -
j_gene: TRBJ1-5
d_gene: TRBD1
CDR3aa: CASTRGTGRRSLSNQPQHF
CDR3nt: TGTGCCAGCACTCGGGGGACAGGGCGCCGATCACTCAGCAATCAGCCCCAGCATTTT

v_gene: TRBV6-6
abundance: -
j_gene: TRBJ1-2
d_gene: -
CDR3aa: CASSYSNEGWYGYTF
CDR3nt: TGTGCCAGCAGTTACTCGAACGAGGGTTGGTATGGCTACACCTTC

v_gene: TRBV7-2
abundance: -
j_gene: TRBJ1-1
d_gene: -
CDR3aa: CASTPNVGNTEAFF
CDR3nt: TGTGCCAGCACCCCCAACGTAGGGAACACTGAAGCTTTCTTT

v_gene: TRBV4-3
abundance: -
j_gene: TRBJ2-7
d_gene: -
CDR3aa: CASSQAPGEFLAYEQYF
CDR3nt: TGCGCCAGCAGCCAAGCCCCAGGTGAATTCTTGGCCTACGAGCAGTACTTC

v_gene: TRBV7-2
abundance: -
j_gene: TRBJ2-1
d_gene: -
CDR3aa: CASSLDSVGEQFF
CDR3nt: TGTGCCAGCAGCTTAGATAGCGTCGGCGAGCAGTTCTTC

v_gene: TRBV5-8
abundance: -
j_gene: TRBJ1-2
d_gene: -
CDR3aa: CASGLRGVGGYTF
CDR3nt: TGTGCCAGCGGCCTAAGAGGGGTTGGCGGCTACACCTTC

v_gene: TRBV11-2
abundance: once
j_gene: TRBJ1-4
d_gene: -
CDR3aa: CASSLRRTVATNEKLFF
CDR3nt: TGTGCCAGCAGCTTACGCCGGACAGTTGCAACTAATGAAAAACTGTTTTTT

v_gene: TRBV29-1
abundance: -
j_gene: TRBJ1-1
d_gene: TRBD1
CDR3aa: CSVNRDRERGAFF
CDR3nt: TGCAGCGTGAACCGGGACAGGGAACGAGGAGCTTTCTTT

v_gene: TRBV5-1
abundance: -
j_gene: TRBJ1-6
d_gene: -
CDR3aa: CASSLDSPIDSPLHF
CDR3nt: TGCGCCAGCAGCCTGGACAGTCCTATTGATTCACCCCTCCACTTT

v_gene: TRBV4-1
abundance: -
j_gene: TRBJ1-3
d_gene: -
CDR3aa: CASSRGLQRGSGNTIYF
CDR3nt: TGCGCCAGCAGCCGAGGGCTCCAGAGGGGATCTGGAAACACCATATACTTT

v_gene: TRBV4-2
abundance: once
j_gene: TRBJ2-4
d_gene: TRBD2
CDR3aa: CASSESGLAVKNIQYF
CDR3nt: TGTGCCAGCAGCGAATCGGGACTAGCGGTTAAAAACATTCAGTACTTC

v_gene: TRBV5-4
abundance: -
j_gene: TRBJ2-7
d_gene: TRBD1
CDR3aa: CASSPRDRTPYEQYF
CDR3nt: TGTGCCAGCAGCCCAAGGGACAGGACCCCCTACGAGCAGTACTTC

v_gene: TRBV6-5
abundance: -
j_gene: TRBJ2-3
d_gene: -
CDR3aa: CASSYSPVISTDTQYF
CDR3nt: TGTGCCAGCAGTTACTCGCCTGTGATCAGCACAGATACGCAGTATTTT

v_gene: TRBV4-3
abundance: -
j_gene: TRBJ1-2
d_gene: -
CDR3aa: CASSQDERESDYTF
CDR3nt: TGCGCCAGCAGCCAAGATGAAAGGGAAAGTGACTACACCTTC

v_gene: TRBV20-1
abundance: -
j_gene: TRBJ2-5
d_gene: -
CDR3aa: CSAEEIETQYF
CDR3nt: TGCAGCGCGGAGGAGATAGAGACCCAGTACTTC

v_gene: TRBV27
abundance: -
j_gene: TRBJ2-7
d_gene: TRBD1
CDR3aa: CASSLSVGDRELYEQYF
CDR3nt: TGTGCCAGCAGTTTATCGGTCGGGGACAGGGAGCTGTACGAGCAGTACTTC

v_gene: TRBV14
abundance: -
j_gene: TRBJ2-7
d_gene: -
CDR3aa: CASSRIPWDEQYF
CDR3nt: TGTGCCAGCAGTAGAATCCCGTGGGACGAGCAGTACTTC

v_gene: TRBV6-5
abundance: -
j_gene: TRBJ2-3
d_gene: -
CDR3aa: CASSPSLPDTQYF
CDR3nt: TGTGCCAGCAGTCCCTCGCTGCCAGATACGCAGTATTTT

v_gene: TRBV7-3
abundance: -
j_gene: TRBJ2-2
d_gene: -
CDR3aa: CASSLGGLTNTGELFF
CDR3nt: TGTGCCAGCAGCTTAGGGGGACTGACGAACACCGGGGAGCTGTTTTTT

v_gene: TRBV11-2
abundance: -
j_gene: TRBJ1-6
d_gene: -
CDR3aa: CASSLGAGGGSSYNSPLHF
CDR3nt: TGTGCCAGCAGCTTAGGGGCCGGGGGAGGAAGCTCCTATAATTCACCCCTCCACTTT

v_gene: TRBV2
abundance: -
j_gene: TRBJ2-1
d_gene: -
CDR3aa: CASSGGLNNEQFF
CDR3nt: TGTGCCAGCAGCGGGGGACTTAACAATGAGCAGTTCTTC

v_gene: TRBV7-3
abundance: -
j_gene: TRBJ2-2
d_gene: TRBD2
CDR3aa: CASSDPGLAADGELFF
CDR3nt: TGTGCCAGCAGCGACCCGGGACTAGCGGCTGACGGGGAGCTGTTTTTT

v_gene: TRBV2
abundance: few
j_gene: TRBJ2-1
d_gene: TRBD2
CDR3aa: CATQGGATSYNEQFF
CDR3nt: TGTGCCACCCAGGGAGGGGCGACCTCCTACAATGAGCAGTTCTTC

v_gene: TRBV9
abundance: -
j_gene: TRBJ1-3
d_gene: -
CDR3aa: CASSVGGTQFDTIYF
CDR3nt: TGTGCCAGCAGCGTAGGTGGGACGCAATTCGACACCATATATTTT